The T cell receptor beta chain described here comes from a study of radiation and T cells in renal cell carcinoma. Study summary: Nephrectomy followed 15 Gy stereotactic body radiation by 4 weeks. Study conclusions and caveats: In blood, top tumor clones expanded by 2 weeks, shrinking by 4.

As regards this clone: Its antigen is not known.

Method: immunoSEQ multiplex PCR; TCRdb's copy keeps in-frame clones and lacks some. The table records roughly 120,000 clones, approximately 78% of them present only once. Time point reported: baseline pretreatment blood. Treatment defined: 15 Gy SBRT to primary tumor, nephrectomy 4 weeks later. The tumor was a clear cell renal cell carcinoma. The CDR3 loop spans 15 amino acids. Germline V CDR1 and CDR2: SGHDT, YYEEEE. Trimming removed 3 bases from V and 0 bases from J, with 11 bases in between. The rearrangement uses TRBV5-6 and TRBJ2-3; D uncertain. The specimen comprised blood, sampled from a patient whose treatment included radiotherapy and nephrectomy. This TCR was recovered from a woman in her sixties or seventies with renal cell carcinoma. CDR3 region: CASSSETSSTDTQYF. CDR3 sequence (DNA): TGTGCCAGCAGCTCTGAGACCTCTAGCACAGATACGCAGTATTTT.